The clone carrying this T cell receptor beta chain came up a few times. Its antigen is unidentified. Both TRBC1 and TRBC2 were covered by a beta constant-region primer of two equimolar oligonucleotides. Four rounds of PCR amplified the ligated cDNA using nested alpha and beta constant-region primers plus SP2. In TCRdb, the UMI-ligation and nested PCR reads were re-called with MiXCR into one record per CDR3 protein. The top ten hold over 0.09% of the sample, which has 140,000 to 150,000 distinct CDR3 sequences, about 23% seen once. Four subsets defined by CD45RA and CD27 were sorted after CD3, CD4, CD8 and live/dead staining. The data belong to a study of naive and memory T cell subsets. Study-wide findings and caveats: Especially in CD8 cells, naive repertoires contained a few larger clonotypes, possibly CD45RA-re-expressing memory cells.

The sequencing input was naive CD4+ T cells from blood. The receptor was derived from a human donor in good health.

The chain's CDR3 is CASSLRAGQPQHF. CDR3 coding DNA: TGTGCCAGCAGTTTGAGAGCCGGACAGCCCCAGCATTTT. The rearrangement uses TRBV6-2 or TRBV6-3 and TRBJ1-5; unclear D gene. CDR3 length equals 13 residues. Trimming left V 4 bases short and J 7 bases short, with 11 bases between. Per the germline V gene, CDR1 is MNHEY and CDR2 is SVGEGT.